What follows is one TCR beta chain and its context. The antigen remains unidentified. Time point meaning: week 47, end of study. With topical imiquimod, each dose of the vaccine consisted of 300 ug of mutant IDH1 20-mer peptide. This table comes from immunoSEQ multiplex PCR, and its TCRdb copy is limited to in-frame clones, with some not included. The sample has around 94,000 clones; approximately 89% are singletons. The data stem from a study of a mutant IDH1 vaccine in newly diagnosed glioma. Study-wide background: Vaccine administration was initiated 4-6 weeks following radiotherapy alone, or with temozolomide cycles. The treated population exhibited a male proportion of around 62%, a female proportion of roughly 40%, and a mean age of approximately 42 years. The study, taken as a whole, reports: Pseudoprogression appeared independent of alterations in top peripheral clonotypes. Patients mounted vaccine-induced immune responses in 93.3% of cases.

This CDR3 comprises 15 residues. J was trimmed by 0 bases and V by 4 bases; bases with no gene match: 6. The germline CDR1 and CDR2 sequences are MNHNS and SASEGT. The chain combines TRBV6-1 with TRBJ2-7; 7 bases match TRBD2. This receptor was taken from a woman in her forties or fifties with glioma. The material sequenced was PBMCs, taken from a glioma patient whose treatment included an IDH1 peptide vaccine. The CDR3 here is CASSVASGLSYEQYF. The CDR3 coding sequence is TGTGCCAGCAGTGTTGCTAGCGGCCTCTCCTACGAGCAGTACTTC.